Listed below are T cell receptor beta chains from one sample, sequenced in a study of T-cell reconstitution after alpha-beta-depleted transplantation in children. TCRdb reprocessed the PCR reads with MiXCR, giving one entry per CDR3 protein. The sample consists of approximately 490,000 distinct CDR3 sequences, roughly an eighth of them appearing once. Sample: PBMCs from the stem cell graft donor, taken from the stem cell graft. These receptors all stem from a human donor who donated a stem cell graft to a child with combined immunodeficiency. Each CDR3 is given with its conserved first and last residue. The D gene is left open where the match is weak. Clone size appears in some rows only: once, few, many, or a class for an expanded clone.

>-|TRBV19|-|TRBJ2-1
CASSIPGSYNEQFF
TGTGCCAGTAGTATTCCTGGCTCCTACAATGAGCAGTTCTTC
>-|TRBV15|many|TRBJ1-2
CATSRDQGYGYTF
TGTGCCACCAGCAGAGATCAGGGGTATGGCTACACCTTC
>-|TRBV24-1|many|TRBJ2-2
CATSRRGTGELFF
TGTGCCACCAGTAGACGCGGCACCGGGGAGCTGTTTTTT
>TRBD2|TRBV29-1|many|TRBJ2-1
CSVELPTSGRALEQFF
TGCAGCGTTGAACTCCCGACTAGCGGGAGGGCCCTTGAGCAGTTCTTC
>-|TRBV4-3|many|TRBJ2-1
CASSQNRYNEQFF
TGCGCCAGCAGCCAAAACAGGTACAATGAGCAGTTCTTC
>TRBD2|TRBV20-1|many|TRBJ2-1
CSARALAGAIEQFF
TGCAGTGCTAGAGCGCTAGCGGGAGCCATTGAGCAGTTCTTC
>-|TRBV5-4|-|TRBJ1-2
CASSFIGGYGYTF
TGTGCCAGCAGCTTTATAGGGGGCTATGGCTACACCTTC
>-|TRBV5-1|many|TRBJ1-1
CASSDTQNTEAFF
TGCGCCAGCAGCGACACACAGAACACTGAAGCTTTCTTT
>-|TRBV7-9|many|TRBJ2-1
CASSPLRAEQFF
TGTGCCAGCAGCCCCCTTAGGGCCGAGCAGTTCTTC
>-|TRBV5-1|many|TRBJ1-1
CASSVNRDTEAFF
TGCGCCAGCAGCGTTAACAGGGACACTGAAGCTTTCTTT
>TRBD2|TRBV20-1|-|TRBJ2-5
CSARDRLSGTSGRGETQYF
TGCAGTGCTAGAGATAGATTGAGTGGGACTAGCGGGAGGGGGGAGACCCAGTACTTC
>-|TRBV7-2|-|TRBJ2-5
CASSPPQHQETQCF
TGTGCCAGCAGCCCCCCGCAGCACCAAGAGACCCAGTGCTTC
>TRBD2|TRBV15|-|TRBJ2-4
CATSRDQAGPKNIQYF
TGTGCCACCAGCAGAGATCAAGCGGGGCCAAAAAACATTCAGTACTTC
>TRBD2|TRBV7-2|few|TRBJ2-7
CASSLEGTRSYEQYF
TGTGCCAGCAGCTTAGAGGGGACTAGGTCCTACGAGCAGTACTTC
>-|TRBV29-1|many|TRBJ1-2
CSVVTGGAPAVTF
TGCAGCGTCGTTACCGGGGGAGCCCCTGCGGTCACCTTC
>-|TRBV27|-|TRBJ2-3
CASNPGITFTDTQYF
TGTGCCAGCAACCCCGGGATTACCTTCACAGATACGCAGTATTTT
>TRBD1|TRBV15|-|TRBJ2-7
CATSSRTGLGEQYF
TGTGCCACCAGCAGCAGGACAGGGCTCGGCGAGCAGTACTTC